The clone carrying this T cell receptor (beta chain) has ten or more counts. Its antigen remains unknown. CDR3 length equals 13 residues. Trimming shortened V by 5 bases and J by 6 bases, and 14 bases separated the two germline ends. Germline-derived CDR1 and CDR2 are DFQATT and SNEGSKA (reference sequence). This library used approximately 370 ng RNA and molecular barcoded adaptors spanning alpha/delta and beta/gamma chains. TCRdb reprocessed the reads with MiXCR, giving one entry per CDR3 protein. The profile shows under 150,000 distinct CDR3 sequences, about 12% of them singletons. This sample is drawn from a study of read filtering for tumor transcriptome and immune sequencing. The wider study: The cohort had about 16 men and approximately 13 women aged about 45 to 80, mean about 66 years. Per sample, TCR-region reads ranged about 4 to 10.27 million by IR-seq, roughly 80 to 1273 by RNA-seq. Regarding the study as a whole: Sorted CD138-negative bone marrow cells were not purified T cells.

The sequence was obtained from a donor at least 40 years old with multiple myeloma. Source material: a population of CD138-negative cells sorted from bone marrow. V and J are TRBV20-1 and TRBJ2-1; D is perhaps TRBD2 (5 bases). The CDR3 sequence: CSAEIPLVNEQFF. The CDR3 nucleotides read TGCAGTGCTGAGATACCACTAGTCAATGAGCAGTTCTTC.